A selection of T cell receptor beta chains follows, all from one sample in a study of T-cell reconstitution after alpha-beta-depleted transplantation in children. TCRdb recomputed calls from the PCR reads with MiXCR, one row per CDR3 protein. The sample lists roughly 100,000 distinct CDR3 sequences, 7.5% to 9.5% occurring once. Specimen: PBMCs from the stem cell graft donor, collected from the stem cell graft. All receptors come from a human donor who donated a stem cell graft to a child with congenital amegakaryocytic thrombocytopenia. The CDR3 runs from the conserved cysteine through the conserved F or W. A D gene is named only where the DNA matches it firmly. Size tells how often a clone was seen (once, few, many) or the class of an expanded clone, and some rows leave it out.

abundance	d_gene	v_gene	j_gene	CDR3nt	CDR3aa
many	-	TRBV29-1	TRBJ2-1	TGCAGCCTCCGGGGGGCGGTCAATGAGCAGTTCTTC	CSLRGAVNEQFF
many	-	TRBV20-1	TRBJ2-2	TGCAGTGTTATATACACAGGGAACGGGGAGCTGTTTTTT	CSVIYTGNGELFF
many	-	TRBV20-1	TRBJ2-4	TGCAGTGCTAGTCCAATGGCCAGGGGAAACATTCAGTACTTC	CSASPMARGNIQYF
many	-	TRBV20-1	TRBJ1-2	TGCAGTGCTTCGACGCCCACCTATGGCTACACCTTC	CSASTPTYGYTF
few	-	TRBV7-2	TRBJ2-1	TGTGCCAGCAGCTTAGCGAATGAGCAGTTCTTC	CASSLANEQFF
many	-	TRBV28	TRBJ1-6	TGTGCCAGCCATACGGCCTGGTCATATAATTCACCCCTCCACTTT	CASHTAWSYNSPLHF
many	-	TRBV28	TRBJ2-5	TGTGCCAGCAGTTTCTCTCCTGCCCCTCGCCCGGAGACCCAGTACTTC	CASSFSPAPRPETQYF
many	-	TRBV20-1	TRBJ1-5	TGCAGTGCTAGACAGGGGTGGCAGCCCCAGCATTTT	CSARQGWQPQHF
-	-	TRBV5-1	TRBJ1-4	TGCGCCAGCAGCTTGGGACGGTCGGGAGTTGCAACTAATGAAAAACTGTTTTTT	CASSLGRSGVATNEKLFF
many	-	TRBV25-1	TRBJ2-7	TGTGCCAGCAGTGATCGGTTTGGCGAGCAGTACTTC	CASSDRFGEQYF
many	-	TRBV5-5	TRBJ2-1	TGTGCCAGCAGTAGGCAGGATTTGTACAATGAGCAGTTCTTC	CASSRQDLYNEQFF
many	-	TRBV5-1	TRBJ1-1	TGCGCCAGCAGCTCCGAAGAGGCTAGGCCTGAAGCTTTCTTT	CASSSEEARPEAFF
many	-	TRBV3-2	TRBJ2-3	TGTGCCAGCAGCCAAGCGATCGGCCCCCCCGGGACTAGCGGGAGAAGCACAGATACGCAGTATTTT	CASSQAIGPPGTSGRSTDTQYF
many	-	TRBV29-1	TRBJ2-1	TGCAGCTATTGCGTTACAGTTAGACATGAGCAGTTCTTC	CSYCVTVRHEQFF
many	TRBD1	TRBV7-9	TRBJ1-4	TGTGCCAGCAGCTTATCCACAGGGGGCTGGGATAATGAAAAACTGTTTTTT	CASSLSTGGWDNEKLFF
many	TRBD1	TRBV12-3/TRBV12-4	TRBJ2-5	TGTGCCAGCAGTTCTATAGGACAGGGCGTAGAGACCCAGTACTTC	CASSSIGQGVETQYF
many	-	TRBV7-2	TRBJ2-2	TGTGCCAGCAGCTTAGCGCTGACAGGGGAGCTGTTTTTT	CASSLALTGELFF
many	TRBD1	TRBV12-3/TRBV12-4	TRBJ2-1	TGTGCCAGCAGTTCTGGGACAGCCGTCTACAATGAGCAGTTCTTC	CASSSGTAVYNEQFF
many	-	TRBV6-6	TRBJ2-1	TGTGCCAGCAGTTCTCCGCTTGGCGATGAGCAGTTCTTC	CASSSPLGDEQFF
many	-	TRBV4-2	TRBJ2-2	TGTGCCAGCAGCCAAGATAGGACTTACGCGAACACCGGGGAGCTGTTTTTT	CASSQDRTYANTGELFF
many	TRBD1	TRBV20-1	TRBJ1-5	TGCAGTGCTAGGGTCGGGACAGGGGTCTATAGCAATCAGCCCCAGCATTTT	CSARVGTGVYSNQPQHF
many	TRBD2	TRBV11-2	TRBJ2-2	TGTGCCAGCAGCTTAGAGGTTCTAGCGGGAGTAGGGGAGCTGTTTTTT	CASSLEVLAGVGELFF
many	TRBD1	TRBV10-3	TRBJ2-5	TGTGCCACCCAGGGACAGACCCAAGAGACCCAGTACTTC	CATQGQTQETQYF
many	-	TRBV5-1	TRBJ2-5	TGCGCCAGCAGCCGCACCGGACAGCAAGAGACCCAGTACTTC	CASSRTGQQETQYF
many	-	TRBV20-1	TRBJ2-2	TGCAGTGCTAGAGGGAGAAGTGGCACCGGGGAGCTGTTTTTT	CSARGRSGTGELFF
many	-	TRBV20-1	TRBJ1-1	TGCAGTGCTAGAGGCAGGATAAGGGTGAACACTGAAGCTTTCTTT	CSARGRIRVNTEAFF
many	-	TRBV18	TRBJ2-7	TGTGCCAGCTCACCGTCGGGATATGGGTCAGGGGCCTCCTACGAGCAGTACTTC	CASSPSGYGSGASYEQYF
many	-	TRBV18	TRBJ1-2	TGTGCCAGCTCCACACGCACACTAACGAATGGCTACACCTTC	CASSTRTLTNGYTF
many	-	TRBV6-4	TRBJ2-1	TGTGCCAGCAGTGAAGGGGACAACCACAATGAGCAGTTCTTC	CASSEGDNHNEQFF
many	-	TRBV20-1	TRBJ1-6	TGCAGTGCTATTGGTCCGACCGGGTTTAATTCACCCCTCCACTTT	CSAIGPTGFNSPLHF
many	-	TRBV4-2	TRBJ2-2	TGTGCCAGCAGCCAAGAACCAGGGGCGAACACCGGGGAGCTGTTTTTT	CASSQEPGANTGELFF
many	-	TRBV7-2	TRBJ1-5	TGTGCCAGCAGCTTAAGTGGGAAGAATCAGCCCCAGCATTTT	CASSLSGKNQPQHF
many	-	TRBV21-1	TRBJ1-2	TGTGCCAGCAGCAACGAGCATGGGAAGAACTATGGCTACACCTTC	CASSNEHGKNYGYTF
many	-	TRBV5-5	TRBJ1-4	TGTGCCAGCAGCTTGGGTGTAGCTGGGGATGAAAAACTGTTTTTT	CASSLGVAGDEKLFF
many	-	TRBV6-2/TRBV6-3	TRBJ2-5	TGTGCCAGCAGGCGAACGGAGTTTGAGACCCAGTACTTC	CASRRTEFETQYF
-	TRBD1	TRBV29-1	TRBJ1-1	TGCAGCGTTGAAACAGGGGGGAACACTGAAGCTTTCTTT	CSVETGGNTEAFF
many	TRBD1	TRBV2	TRBJ2-1	TGTGCCAGCACCCCGGGACAGGGCAATGAGCAGTTCTTC	CASTPGQGNEQFF
many	TRBD1	TRBV7-9	TRBJ2-1	TGTGCCAGCAGCCCACCCCGGGACAGCTACAATGAGCAGTTCTTC	CASSPPRDSYNEQFF
-	-	TRBV12-3/TRBV12-4	TRBJ2-2	TGTGCCAGCAGATCCACAGGTCCCGGGGAGCTGTTTTTT	CASRSTGPGELFF
many	-	TRBV11-2	TRBJ2-7	TGTGCCAGCAGCGTGAAACCTACAGGGTACGAGCAGTACTTC	CASSVKPTGYEQYF
many	TRBD2	TRBV20-1	TRBJ2-1	TGCAGTGCTACTCCACTAGCGCGAGGGCACAATGAGCAGTTCTTC	CSATPLARGHNEQFF
many	TRBD2	TRBV20-1	TRBJ2-1	TGCAGTGCTACTAGCGGCAATGAGCAGTTCTTC	CSATSGNEQFF